This TCR beta chain is from a study of shared clonotypes between healthy human individuals. Study-level background: For every donor, three CD4 naive, three CD4 memory, two CD8 naive and one CD8 memory plates were used. Study-level findings and limits: Clonotype sharing across several donors was observed for about 5.5% of naive CD4 clonotypes.

Assay used: immunoSEQ multiplex PCR; TCRdb lists only in-frame clones, some missing. Among 2 million to 3 million clones listed, 93% were seen once. The split of CD4+ cells yielded CD45RA+ naive and CD45RA-negative memory subsets. The germline CDR1 and CDR2 sequences are MDHEN and SYDVKM. The V end was cut by 11 bases, the J end by 0 bases, with 8 bases between. This CDR3 is 12 amino acids long. This clone was counted once. The antigen is unknown. This chain links TRBV28 with TRBJ2-4, with a weak D call TRBD2 (6 bases). The sequencing sample was made of naive CD4+ T cells from PBMCs. Noted subset: CD45RA+ positively selected. This sequence originates from a man between 18 and 29 years old in good health. Some clones in this sample may be carry-over from other donors' samples. The CDR3 DNA is TGTGCCGGAGGGAAAGCCAAAAACATTCAGTACTTC. Translation gives CAGGKAKNIQYF.